This T cell receptor beta chain came from a study of Ad26.COV2.S vaccination and SARS-CoV-2 variants. Across the study: Once or twice, 56 days apart, Ad26.COV2.S was delivered intramuscularly. Findings and limits, study-wide: Recipients given vaccine exceeded placebo recipients in spike-specific TCR breadth. Those who received vaccine or placebo ended up with similar non-spike TCR breadth.

This clone came up a few times. Its antigen is undetermined. Profiling relied on immunoSEQ multiplex PCR, and the TCRdb table lists in-frame clones only, not all of them. Here the sample spans some 420,000 clones, more than 75% being singletons. CDR3 size: 15 residues. Per germline, CDR1 MGHRA and CDR2 YSYEKL. Trimming stripped 5 bases from V and 0 bases from J, with 11 bases between. As to treatment: roughly 19 received Ad26.COV2.S at low or high dose, single or two shots; about five received placebo; per-sample allocation not given. Each sample was drawn 63 days after the first injection (of vaccine or placebo). This adult donor, from Boston, was 18-55 years old.

This receptor was taken from a person between 18 and 59 years old who received the Ad26.COV2.S COVID-19 vaccine or a placebo. The rearrangement joins TRBV4-1 to TRBJ1-5; no reliable D call. The source material was peripheral blood, sampled in a trial of Ad26.COV2.S vaccine versus placebo. CDR3 sequence reads: CASSTDGYSNQPQHF. DNA of the CDR3: TGCGCCAGCAGCACGGACGGATATAGCAATCAGCCCCAGCATTTT.